What follows describes a single T cell receptor beta chain. Treatment denoted: oral pan-JAK inhibitor, 5-10 mg twice daily. It was cDNA, reverse transcribed from extracted RNA, that served as the sequencing template. Using immunoSEQ multiplex PCR, the repertoire was profiled, and TCRdb retains in-frame clones only, with some absent. The repertoire holds more than 90,000 clones, with about three fifths as singletons. The germline V gene has CDR1 SGHVS and CDR2 FQNEAQ. With 5 bases clipped from V and 4 bases from J, the junction kept 12 bases outside the gene matches. The CDR3 totals 19 residues. This sample stems from a study of CD8+ T cells in alopecia areata.

This specimen was CD8+ T cells sorted from blood, taken at week 4, from a patient treated with tofacitinib. The chain employs TRBV7-8 and TRBJ2-1; 15 bases map to TRBD2. The receptor was derived from a human donor with alopecia areata. Here the CDR3 DNA reads TGTGCCAGCAGCCACGGGACTAGCGGGGGGCGTACCACTTACAATGAGCAGTTCTTC. Its protein product is CASSHGTSGGRTTYNEQFF.